This entry concerns a single T cell receptor beta chain. This sample was included in a study of blood T cell repertoires in COVID-19. Only in-frame clones appear in the TCRdb table, and some are missing; sequencing was by immunoSEQ multiplex PCR. The table shows about 250,000 clones, with around four fifths occurring only once. Germline V gene lookup returns CDR1 MDHEN and CDR2 SYDVKM. V shed 5 bases, J shed 1 base, and the junction held 13 bases outside the gene matches. The CDR3 is 19 amino acids. This clonotype was sampled from a man older than 75 with acute or convalescent COVID-19. This chain connects TRBV28 to TRBJ2-5; 13 bases align to TRBD2. What was sequenced was peripheral blood. As DNA, the CDR3 is TGTGCCAGCAGTGAGGGCCTAAATGGACTAGCGGGAGTCCAAGAGACCCAGTACTTC. Translating gives CASSEGLNGLAGVQETQYF. Combining the CDR3 with reference TRBV28 and TRBJ2-5 gives the whole variable domain DVKVTQSSRYLVKRTGEKVFLECVQDMDHENMFWYRQDPGLGLRLIYFSYDVKMKEKGDIPEGYSVSREKKERFSLILESASTNQTSMYLCASSEGLNGLAGVQETQYFGPGTRLLVL.